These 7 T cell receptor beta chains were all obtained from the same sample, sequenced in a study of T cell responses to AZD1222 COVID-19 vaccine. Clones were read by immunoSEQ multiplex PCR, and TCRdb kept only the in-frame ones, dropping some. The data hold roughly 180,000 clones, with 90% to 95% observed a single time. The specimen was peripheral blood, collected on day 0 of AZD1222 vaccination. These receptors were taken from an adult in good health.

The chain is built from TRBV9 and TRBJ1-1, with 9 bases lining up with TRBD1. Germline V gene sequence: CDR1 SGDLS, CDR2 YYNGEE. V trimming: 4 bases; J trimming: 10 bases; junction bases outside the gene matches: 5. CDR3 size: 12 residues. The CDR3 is CASSLPGQGAFF. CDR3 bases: TGTGCCAGCAGCCTACCGGGACAGGGAGCTTTCTTT. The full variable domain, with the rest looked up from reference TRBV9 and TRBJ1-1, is DSGVTQTPKHLITATGQRVTLRCSPRSGDLSVYWYQQSLDQGLQFLIQYYNGEERAKGNILERFSAQQFPDLHSELNLSSLELGDSALYFCASSLPGQGAFFGQGTRLTVV.

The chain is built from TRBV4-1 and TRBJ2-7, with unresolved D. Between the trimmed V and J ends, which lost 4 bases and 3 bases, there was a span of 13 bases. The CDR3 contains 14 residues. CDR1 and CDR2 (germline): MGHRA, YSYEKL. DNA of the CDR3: TGCGCCAGCAGCCCTGGTGGGCCCTACTACGAGCAGTACTTC. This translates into CASSPGGPYYEQYF.

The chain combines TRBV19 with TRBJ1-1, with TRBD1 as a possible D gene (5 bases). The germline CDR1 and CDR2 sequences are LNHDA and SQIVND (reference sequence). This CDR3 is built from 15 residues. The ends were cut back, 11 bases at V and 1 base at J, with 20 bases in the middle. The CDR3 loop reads CALEVGAGPNTEAFF. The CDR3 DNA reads TGTGCCCTAGAAGTTGGGGCGGGCCCGAACACTGAAGCTTTCTTT.

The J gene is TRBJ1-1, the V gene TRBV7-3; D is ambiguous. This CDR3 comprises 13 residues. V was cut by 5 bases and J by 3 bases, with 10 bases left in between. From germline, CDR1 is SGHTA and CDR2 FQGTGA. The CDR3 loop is CASSRRTDTEAFF. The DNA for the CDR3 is TGTGCCAGCAGCCGACGCACAGACACTGAAGCTTTCTTT. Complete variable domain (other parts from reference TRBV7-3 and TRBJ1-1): GAGVSQTPSNKVTEKGKYVELRCDPISGHTALYWYRQSLGQGPEFLIYFQGTGAADDSGLPNDRFFAVRPEGSVSTLKIQRTERGDSAVYLCASSRRTDTEAFFGQGTRLTVV.

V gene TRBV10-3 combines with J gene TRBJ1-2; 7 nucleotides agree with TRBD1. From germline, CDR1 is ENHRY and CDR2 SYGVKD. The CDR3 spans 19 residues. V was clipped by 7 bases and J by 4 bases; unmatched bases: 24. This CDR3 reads CAIKKGGAGAPENFYGYTF. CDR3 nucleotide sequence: TGTGCCATCAAAAAAGGGGGCGCCGGGGCCCCCGAAAACTTCTATGGCTACACCTTC.

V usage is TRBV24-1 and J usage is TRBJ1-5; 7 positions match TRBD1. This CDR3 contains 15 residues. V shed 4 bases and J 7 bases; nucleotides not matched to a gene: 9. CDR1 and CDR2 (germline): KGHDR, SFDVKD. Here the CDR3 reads CATSEDWKGGQPQHF. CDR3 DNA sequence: TGTGCCACCAGTGAGGATTGGAAAGGGGGCCAGCCCCAGCATTTT.

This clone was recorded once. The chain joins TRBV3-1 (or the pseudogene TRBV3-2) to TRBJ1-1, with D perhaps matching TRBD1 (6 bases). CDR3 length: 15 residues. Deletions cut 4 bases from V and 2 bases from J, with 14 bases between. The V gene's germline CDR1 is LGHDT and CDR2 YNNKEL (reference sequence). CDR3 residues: CASSPDSFRNTEAFF. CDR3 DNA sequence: TGTGCCAGCAGCCCGGACAGTTTTCGTAACACTGAAGCTTTCTTT.